Following are 10 T cell receptor beta chains from one sample sequenced in a study of human T cells and chemical hapten exposure. Each CDR3 protein is one row after TCRdb ran MiXCR on the RACE reads. The sample records under 400,000 distinct CDR3 sequences, approximately 5.1% being singletons. The time point: pre-sensitization, week 0. Specified treatment: therapeutic diphenylcyclopropenone sensitization with weekly scalp DPC. The starting material was whole blood, obtained in connection with sensitization to the hapten diphenylcyclopropenone (DPC). The receptor set was obtained from a woman in her 50s with alopecia areata. Some clones in this sample may be carry-over from other donors' samples.

This clonotype was counted at least ten times. V gene TRBV9 combines with J gene TRBJ2-5; D unclear. Trimming stripped 3 bases from V and 5 bases from J, with 14 bases between. CDR1 and CDR2 from the germline V gene are SGDLS and YYNGEE. The CDR3 contains 14 residues. In DNA form, the CDR3 reads TGTGCCAGCAGCGAGGCAGGCGGCACGGAGACCCAGTACTTC. Amino acid sequence: CASSEAGGTETQYF.

In this sample, this clonotype turned up many times. This chain connects TRBV11-3 to TRBJ2-1; TRBD1 is a possible D gene (5 bases). The CDR3 is 13 residues long. Germline V gives CDR1 SGHNT, CDR2 YENEEA. V lost 3 bases, J lost 4 bases, and 7 bases lay in between. The DNA for the CDR3 is TGTGCCAGCAGCTTTAACAGGTACAATGAGCAGTTCTTC. Its protein is CASSFNRYNEQFF. The full variable domain, with the rest looked up from reference TRBV11-3 and TRBJ2-1, is EAGVVQSPRYKIIEKKQPVAFWCNPISGHNTLYWYLQNLGQGPELLIRYENEEAVDDSQLPKDRFSAERLKGVDSTLKIQPAELGDSAVYLCASSFNRYNEQFFGPGTRLTVL.

This clonotype was found many times. V is TRBV14 and J is TRBJ2-1; D possibly corresponds to TRBD2 (5 bases). The V end lost 1 base, the J end lost 6 bases, and 10 bases lay between the germline ends. Germline assignment: CDR1 SGHDN and CDR2 FVKESK. The CDR3 runs 14 residues. The CDR3 coding sequence is TGTGCCAGCAGCCAAGTTGGAGGAGCCAATGAGCAGTTCTTC. Protein product: CASSQVGGANEQFF.

This clonotype was seen at least ten times. The V gene is TRBV6-4, the J gene TRBJ2-1, with no clear D. This CDR3 spans 16 amino acids. Germline CDR1 reads MRHNA; CDR2 reads SNTAGT. V was shortened by 0 bases and J by 8 bases, with 17 bases between the two germline ends. CDR3 nucleotide sequence: TGTGCCAGCAGTGACTCGTTCGGTGCATCGGAGCATGAGCAGTTCTTC. This codes for CASSDSFGASEHEQFF.

This clonotype came up a few times. CDR3: CAISDLAGSYEQYF. In DNA, the CDR3 is TGTGCCATCAGTGACCTAGCGGGCTCCTACGAGCAGTACTTC. The chain links TRBV10-3 to TRBJ2-7; 8 nucleotides align to TRBD2. V lost 3 bases, J lost 0 bases, and 1 base stayed unmatched. CDR3 length: 14 residues. Germline V gene data show CDR1 as ENHRY and CDR2 as SYGVKD.

This clonotype was seen at least ten times. The gene calls are TRBV3-1 and TRBJ2-7; D gene unclear. V lost 1 base and J lost 5, with 6 bases in between. The CDR3 has 12 amino acids. Per the germline V gene, CDR1 is LGHDT and CDR2 is YNNKEL (reference sequence). CDR3 amino acids: CASSQVEDEQYF. The DNA of the CDR3 is TGTGCCAGCAGCCAAGTTGAAGACGAGCAGTACTTC.

CDR3 protein: CASRLAGSHYEQYF. In DNA, the CDR3 is TGTGCCAGCAGATTAGCGGGATCGCACTACGAGCAGTACTTC. The chain has TRBV6-7 and TRBJ2-7; 8 nucleotides line up with TRBD2. TRBV6-7 is an open reading frame whose function is uncertain. This CDR3 region has 14 residues. With V trimmed by 6 bases and J by 3 bases, 7 bases remained unmatched.

This clonotype appeared many times. The chain recombines TRBV7-9 with TRBJ1-6; D possibly corresponds to TRBD1 (5 bases). The CDR3 length is 16 residues. Germline CDR1 reads SEHNR; CDR2 reads FQNEAQ (reference sequence). Deletions cut 2 bases from V and 8 bases from J, with 16 bases between. This CDR3 reads CASSLKQGMGDSPLHF. CDR3 DNA: TGTGCCAGCAGCTTAAAGCAGGGCATGGGGGATTCACCCCTCCACTTT.

This clonotype was found many times. The chain is built from TRBV27 and TRBJ2-2, with 9 bases identical to TRBD1. From germline, CDR1 is MNHEY and CDR2 SMNVEV (reference sequence). V was clipped by 4 bases and J by 4 bases; unmatched bases: 7. The CDR3 spans 16 residues. The chain's CDR3 is CASSSRTGESTGELFF. Written as DNA, the CDR3 is TGTGCCAGCAGTTCCCGGACAGGGGAAAGCACCGGGGAGCTGTTTTTT.

This rearrangement joins TRBV5-1 to TRBJ2-4; D is possibly TRBD2 (5 bases). This CDR3 spans 14 amino acids. Per the germline V gene, CDR1 is SGHRS and CDR2 is YFSETQ. V was pared by 0 bases and J by 1 base, with 5 bases between. The DNA for the CDR3 is TGCGCCAGCAGCTTGGGGGAGGCCAAAAACATTCAGTACTTC. Protein product: CASSLGEAKNIQYF.